This passage covers 3 T cell receptor beta chains from one sample sequenced in a study of CD8+ T cells in alopecia areata. Specified treatment: oral pan-JAK inhibitor, 5-10 mg twice daily. Reverse transcribed after extraction, RNA yielded cDNA as the sequencing template. TCRdb's table, derived via immunoSEQ multiplex PCR, lists solely in-frame clones and lacks some. The table records 90,000 to 150,000 clones, about 50% of them present only once. The specimen was CD4+ T cells sorted from blood, collected at week 4, from a patient treated with tofacitinib. Receptors originate from a human donor with alopecia areata.

This clone has just a few counts. V and J are TRBV4-1 and TRBJ2-1; 8 nucleotides line up with TRBD2. CDR1 MGHRA and CDR2 YSYEKL come from the germline V gene. The CDR3 covers 19 residues. V was pared by 1 base and J by 5 bases, with 16 bases of the junction left unmatched. This CDR3 reads CASSQVYTKRETWNNEQFF. Here the CDR3 DNA reads TGCGCCAGCAGCCAAGTTTATACGAAGCGGGAGACATGGAACAATGAGCAGTTCTTC.

V gene TRBV30 combines with J gene TRBJ2-3, with TRBD2 identical over 7 bases. The CDR3 is 15 residues long. Germline loops: CDR1 GTSNPN, CDR2 SVGIG (reference sequence). V lost 1 base to trimming and J lost 3 bases; unmatched junction nucleotides: 7. CDR3 nucleotide sequence: TGTGCCTGGAGTGCCCTAGCGGCCCAGACAGATACGCAGTATTTT. It specifies CAWSALAAQTDTQYF.

V usage is TRBV29-1 and J usage is TRBJ1-2; no clear D gene. Trimming left V 1 base short and J 7 bases short, with 4 bases between. Germline V gene data show CDR1 as SQVTM and CDR2 as ANQGSEA. CDR3 length: 10 residues. CDR3 nucleotide sequence: TGCAGCGTTGAAGGGAGTGGCTACACCTTC. This translates into CSVEGSGYTF. The variable domain in full, completed from reference TRBV29-1 and TRBJ1-2, reads SAVISQKPSRDICQRGTSLTIQCQVDSQVTMMFWYRQQPGQSLTLIATANQGSEATYESGFVIDKFPISRPNLTFSTLTVSNMSPEDSSIYLCSVEGSGYTFGSGTRLTVV.